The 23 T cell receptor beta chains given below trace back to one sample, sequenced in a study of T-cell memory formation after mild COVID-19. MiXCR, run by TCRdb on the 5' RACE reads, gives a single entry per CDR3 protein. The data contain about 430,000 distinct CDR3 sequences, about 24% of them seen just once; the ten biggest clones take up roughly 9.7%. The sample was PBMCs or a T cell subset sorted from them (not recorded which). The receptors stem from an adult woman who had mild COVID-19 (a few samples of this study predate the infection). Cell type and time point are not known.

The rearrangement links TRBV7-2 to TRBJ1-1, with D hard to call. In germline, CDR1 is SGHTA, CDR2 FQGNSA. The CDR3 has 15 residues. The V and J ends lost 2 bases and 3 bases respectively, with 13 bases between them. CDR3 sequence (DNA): TGTGCCAGCAGCTTAAATGGTGTCACATACACTGAAGCTTTCTTT. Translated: CASSLNGVTYTEAFF.

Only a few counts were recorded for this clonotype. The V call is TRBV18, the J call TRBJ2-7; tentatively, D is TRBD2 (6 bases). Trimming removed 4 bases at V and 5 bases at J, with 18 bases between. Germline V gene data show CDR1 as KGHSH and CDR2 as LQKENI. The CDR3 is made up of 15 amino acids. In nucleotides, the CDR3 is TGTGCCAGCTCACAAGGTGAGGGACTCCCCGACGAGCAGTACTTC. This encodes CASSQGEGLPDEQYF.

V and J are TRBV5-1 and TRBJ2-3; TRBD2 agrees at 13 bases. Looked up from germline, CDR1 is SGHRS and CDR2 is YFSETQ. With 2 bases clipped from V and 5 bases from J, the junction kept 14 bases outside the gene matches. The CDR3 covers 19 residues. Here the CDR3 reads CASSLPRSGLAGPLDTQYF. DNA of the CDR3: TGCGCCAGCAGCTTACCACGCTCGGGACTAGCGGGGCCTTTAGATACGCAGTATTTT.

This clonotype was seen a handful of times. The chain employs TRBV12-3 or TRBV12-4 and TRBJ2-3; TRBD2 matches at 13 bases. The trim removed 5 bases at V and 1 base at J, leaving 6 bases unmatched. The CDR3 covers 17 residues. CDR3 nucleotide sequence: TGTGCCAGCAGTACCGGACTAGCGGGGGAGGGCACAGATACGCAGTATTTT. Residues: CASSTGLAGEGTDTQYF.

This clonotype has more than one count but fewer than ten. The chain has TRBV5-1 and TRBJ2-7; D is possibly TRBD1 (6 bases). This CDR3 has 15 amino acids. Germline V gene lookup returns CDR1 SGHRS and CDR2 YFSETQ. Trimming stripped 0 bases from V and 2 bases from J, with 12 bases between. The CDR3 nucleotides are TGCGCCAGCAGCTTGGCTCAGGACAGTACCTACGAGCAGTACTTC. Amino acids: CASSLAQDSTYEQYF.

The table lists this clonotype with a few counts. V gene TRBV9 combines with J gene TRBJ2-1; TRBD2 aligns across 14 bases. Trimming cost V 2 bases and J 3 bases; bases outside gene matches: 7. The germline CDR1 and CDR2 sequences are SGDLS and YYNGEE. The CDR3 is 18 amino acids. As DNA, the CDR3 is TGTGCCAGCAGCGTGAGACTAGCGGGGGGGCCCCGCTACAATGAGCAGTTCTTC. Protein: CASSVRLAGGPRYNEQFF.

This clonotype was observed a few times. The CDR3 nucleotides read TGCAGTGCTAGAGATCCATCAGCGGGCGCGGTGGAGCTGTTTTTT. Its protein product is CSARDPSAGAVELFF. The chain recombines TRBV20-1 with TRBJ2-2, with D perhaps matching TRBD2 (6 bases). The CDR3 covers 15 residues. The V end lost 0 bases, the J end lost 10 bases, and 18 bases lay between the germline ends. In germline, CDR1 is DFQATT, CDR2 SNEGSKA (reference sequence).

The CDR3: CASSLSRQGAEQYF. CDR3 in DNA: TGTGCCAGCAGTTTAAGTAGGCAGGGGGCAGAGCAGTACTTC. The chain couples TRBV12-3 or TRBV12-4 to TRBJ2-7, with TRBD1 matching 8 bases. The V and J ends lost 2 bases and 7 bases, in that order; junction bases with no gene match: 7. There are 14 residues in the CDR3.

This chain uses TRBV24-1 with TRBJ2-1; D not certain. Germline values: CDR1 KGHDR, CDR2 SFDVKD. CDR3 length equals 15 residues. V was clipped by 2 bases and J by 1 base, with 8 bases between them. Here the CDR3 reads CATSDSVGSYNEQFF. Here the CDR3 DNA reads TGTGCCACCAGTGATTCTGTGGGGTCCTACAATGAGCAGTTCTTC.

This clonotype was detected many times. This chain's CDR3 is CATSRRDGFYTEAFF. In DNA, the CDR3 is TGTGCCACCAGCAGGCGAGACGGGTTCTACACTGAAGCTTTCTTT. V gene TRBV15 combines with J gene TRBJ1-1; D ambiguous. The CDR3 contains 15 residues. The V and J ends lost 3 bases and 3 bases respectively, with 14 bases between them. CDR1 and CDR2 from the germline V gene are LNHNV and YYDKDF (reference sequence).

The CDR3: CASSLTRVNTEAFF. As DNA, the CDR3 is TGTGCCAGCAGCTTAACCAGGGTGAACACTGAAGCTTTCTTT. This chain connects TRBV7-3 to TRBJ1-1, with a possible D match to TRBD1 (5 bases). Germline CDR1 SGHTA, CDR2 FQGTGA. The V end was cut by 0 bases, the J end by 0 bases, with 5 bases between. This CDR3 comprises 14 residues. The variable domain in full, completed from reference TRBV7-3 and TRBJ1-1, reads GAGVSQTPSNKVTEKGKYVELRCDPISGHTALYWYRQSLGQGPEFLIYFQGTGAADDSGLPNDRFFAVRPEGSVSTLKIQRTERGDSAVYLCASSLTRVNTEAFFGQGTRLTVV.

The CDR3 DNA is TGTGCCAGCAGTGATGCGGGACAGAGGAAATCAGCCCAGCATTTT. Translation gives CASSDAGQRKSAQHF. This chain links TRBV6-6 with TRBJ1-5; 7 bases agree with TRBD1. The length of the CDR3 is 15 residues. CDR1 and CDR2 from the germline V gene are MNHNY and SVGAGI (reference sequence). The V and J ends lost 5 bases and 11 bases, in that order; junction bases with no gene match: 15.

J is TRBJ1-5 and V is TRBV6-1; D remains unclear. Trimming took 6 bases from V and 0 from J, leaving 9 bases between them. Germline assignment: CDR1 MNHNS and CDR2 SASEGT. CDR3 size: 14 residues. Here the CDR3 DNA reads TGTGCCAGCAGCGACCGGAGTAGCAATCAGCCCCAGCATTTT. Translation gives CASSDRSSNQPQHF.

CDR3 nucleotides: TGTGCCAGCAGCTTCGACCAGGGGGCCTCCTACGAGCAGTACTTC. It translates to CASSFDQGASYEQYF. The V and J genes are TRBV5-6 and TRBJ2-7; the match to TRBD1 covers 8 bases. The CDR3 extends over 15 amino acids. The V segment lost 2 bases and the J segment 0 bases; nucleotides outside the gene matches: 4. Per germline, CDR1 SGHDT and CDR2 YYEEEE.

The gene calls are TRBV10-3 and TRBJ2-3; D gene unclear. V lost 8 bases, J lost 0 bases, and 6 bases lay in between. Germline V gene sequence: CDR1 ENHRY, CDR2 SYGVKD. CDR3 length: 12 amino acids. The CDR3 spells CAIRRSTDTQYF. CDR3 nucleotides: TGTGCCATCCGGAGAAGCACAGATACGCAGTATTTT.

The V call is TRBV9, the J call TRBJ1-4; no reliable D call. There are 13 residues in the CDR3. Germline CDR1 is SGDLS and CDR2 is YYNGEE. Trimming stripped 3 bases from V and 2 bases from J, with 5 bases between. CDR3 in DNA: TGTGCCAGCAGCGCCCGGACTAATGAAAAACTGTTTTTT. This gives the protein CASSARTNEKLFF. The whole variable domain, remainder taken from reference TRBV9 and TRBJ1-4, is DSGVTQTPKHLITATGQRVTLRCSPRSGDLSVYWYQQSLDQGLQFLIQYYNGEERAKGNILERFSAQQFPDLHSELNLSSLELGDSALYFCASSARTNEKLFFGSGTQLSVL.

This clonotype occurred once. The CDR3 DNA reads TGTGCCAGCAGCTTAGAAACAGGGTACACTAGCTCCTACAATGAGCAGTTCTTC. Its translation is CASSLETGYTSSYNEQFF. This chain links TRBV7-9 with TRBJ2-1; a weak D match, TRBD1 (6 bases). Looked up from germline, CDR1 is SEHNR and CDR2 is FQNEAQ (reference sequence). The CDR3 has 18 amino acids. V dropped 1 base and J dropped 0 bases, with 16 bases sitting between them. The full variable domain, in which reference TRBV7-9 and TRBJ2-1 provide the parts outside the CDR3, is DTGVSQNPRHKITKRGQNVTFRCDPISEHNRLYWYRQTLGQGPEFLTYFQNEAQLEKSRLLSDRFSAERPKGSFSTLEIQRTEQGDSAMYLCASSLETGYTSSYNEQFFGPGTRLTVL.

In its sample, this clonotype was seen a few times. The DNA of the CDR3 is TGCAGTGCTAGTCTTTCGGTGGGGCGCACTGAAGCTTTCTTT. Its protein product is CSASLSVGRTEAFF. This chain joins TRBV20-1 and TRBJ1-1; a weak D match, TRBD1 (5 bases). V lost 3 bases to trimming and J lost 4 bases, with 15 bases between them. Germline values: CDR1 DFQATT, CDR2 SNEGSKA (reference sequence). The CDR3 runs to 14 residues.

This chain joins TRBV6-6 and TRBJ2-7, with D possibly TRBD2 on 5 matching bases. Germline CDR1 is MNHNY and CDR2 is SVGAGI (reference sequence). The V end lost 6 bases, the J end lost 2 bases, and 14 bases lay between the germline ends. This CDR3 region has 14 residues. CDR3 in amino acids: CASSIKRDTYEQYF. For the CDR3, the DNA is TGTGCCAGCAGCATAAAGAGGGATACCTACGAGCAGTACTTC.

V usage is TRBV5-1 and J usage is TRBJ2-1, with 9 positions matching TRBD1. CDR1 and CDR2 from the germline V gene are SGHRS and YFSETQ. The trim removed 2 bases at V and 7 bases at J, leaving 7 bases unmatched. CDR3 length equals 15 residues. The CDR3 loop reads CASSLPGTGTNEQFF. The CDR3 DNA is TGCGCCAGCAGCTTACCCGGGACAGGGACTAATGAGCAGTTCTTC. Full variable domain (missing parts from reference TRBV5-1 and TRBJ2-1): KAGVTQTPRYLIKTRGQQVTLSCSPISGHRSVSWYQQTPGQGLQFLFEYFSETQRNKGNFPGRFSGRQFSNSRSEMNVSTLELGDSALYLCASSLPGTGTNEQFFGPGTRLTVL.

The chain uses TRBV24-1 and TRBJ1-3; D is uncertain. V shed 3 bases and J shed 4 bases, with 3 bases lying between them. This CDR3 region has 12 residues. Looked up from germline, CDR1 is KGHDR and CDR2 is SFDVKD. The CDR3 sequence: CATSDVGNTIYF. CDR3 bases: TGTGCCACCAGTGATGTCGGAAACACCATATATTTT.

The CDR3, as DNA: TGCAGTGCTACCAGGCAGGACTATGGCTACACCTTC. Translation: CSATRQDYGYTF. V and J are TRBV20-1 and TRBJ1-2; D remains ambiguous. Per germline, CDR1 DFQATT and CDR2 SNEGSKA (reference sequence). This CDR3 region has 12 residues. V lost 4 bases and J 3 bases, leaving 9 bases between the germline ends.

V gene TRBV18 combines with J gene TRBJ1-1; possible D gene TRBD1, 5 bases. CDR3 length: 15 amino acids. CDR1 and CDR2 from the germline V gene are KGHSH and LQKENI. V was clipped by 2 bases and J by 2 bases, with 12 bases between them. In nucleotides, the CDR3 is TGTGCCAGCTCACCAAGGACAACTACAAACACTGAAGCTTTCTTT. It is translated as CASSPRTTTNTEAFF.